These 20 T cell receptor beta chains came from one sample sequenced in a study of tumour-infiltrating T cells in Burkitt lymphoma. Libraries were prepared by immunoSEQ multiplex PCR; TCRdb keeps only in-frame clonotypes and omits some of them. The sample comprises around 50,000 clones, around a third of which are singletons, and over 2.5% rests with the top ten. Sequenced material: tumor tissue. These TCRs come from a human donor with Burkitt lymphoma.

This clone was observed a few times. The chain carries TRBV29-1 and TRBJ1-1; a possible D gene is TRBD1 (5 bases). CDR1 and CDR2 (germline): SQVTM, ANQGSEA. CDR3 length: 12 residues. V lost 6 bases and J lost 4, with 12 bases in between. For the CDR3, the DNA is TGCAGCGTCCCCCGGGACCCCACTGAAGCTTTCTTT. Translation gives CSVPRDPTEAFF.

This clone was recorded a few times. The chain has TRBV7-9 and TRBJ2-2; either TRBD1 or TRBD2 may supply D (5 bases each). Germline CDR1 reads SEHNR; CDR2 reads FQNEAQ (reference sequence). The V gene lost 2 bases and the J gene lost 3 bases, with 22 bases spanning the gap. The CDR3 is 19 amino acids. CDR3 sequence (DNA): TGTGCCAGCAGCTTATCGCGTTTGGCAGGGAGTGTAGACACCGGGGAGCTGTTTTTT. Its protein is CASSLSRLAGSVDTGELFF.

This clone was detected a few times. V is TRBV7-9 and J is TRBJ1-5, with D tentatively TRBD1 (6 bases). CDR3 length: 12 amino acids. Trimming removed 5 bases at V and 16 bases at J, with 18 bases between. Per the germline V gene, CDR1 is SEHNR and CDR2 is FQNEAQ (reference sequence). The CDR3 is CASSNQTGRLHF. The CDR3 DNA reads TGTGCCAGCAGCAACCAGACAGGCCGCCTCCATTTT.

This clone was detected a few times. This rearrangement joins TRBV6-5 to TRBJ2-6; D gene ambiguous. Germline lookup yields CDR1 MNHEY and CDR2 SVGAGI. The V and J ends lost 2 bases and 3 bases respectively, with 2 bases between them. CDR3 length: 13 residues. The CDR3, as DNA: TGTGCCAGCAGTTACGGTGGGGCCAACGTCCTGACTTTC. The encoded protein is CASSYGGANVLTF.

This clone occurred a few times. The chain has TRBV7-2 and TRBJ2-4; no firm D call. The germline V gene has CDR1 SGHTA and CDR2 FQGNSA. Trimming cost V 2 bases and J 2 bases, with 13 bases left between them. CDR3 size: 16 residues. The CDR3 sequence is CASSLSVITSKNIQYF. The DNA of the CDR3 is TGTGCCAGCAGCTTATCGGTTATTACTTCCAAAAACATTCAGTACTTC.

The sample holds a few counts of this clone. J is TRBJ2-6 and V is TRBV6-1; D is unclear. V was clipped by 2 bases and J by 4 bases, with 12 bases between them. Germline CDR1 is MNHNS and CDR2 is SASEGT. This CDR3 comprises 16 residues. The CDR3 region has the DNA TGTGCCAGCAGTGAAATGCCGTCTCGGGGGGCCAACGTCCTGACTTTC. Its protein product is CASSEMPSRGANVLTF.

The CDR3 DNA sequence: TGTGCCAGCAGTTTTAGACAGGGCGGGGGCTACACCTTC. It translates to CASSFRQGGGYTF. The chain uses TRBV27 and TRBJ1-2; TRBD1 matches 7 bases. CDR1 is MNHEY and CDR2 is SMNVEV in the germline V gene (reference sequence). The CDR3 consists of 13 residues. Trimming cost V 3 bases and J 8 bases; bases outside gene matches: 6.

A few counts support this clone. The J gene is TRBJ2-3, the V gene TRBV2; a weak D match, TRBD2 (7 bases). This CDR3 region has 14 residues. Trimming removed 8 bases from V and 1 base from J, with 13 bases in between. Germline assignment: CDR1 SNHLY and CDR2 FYNNEI. CDR3 residues: CASRPGGGTDTQYF. DNA of the CDR3: TGTGCCAGCCGGCCGGGGGGCGGCACAGATACGCAGTATTTT.

This sequence joins TRBV15 and TRBJ1-1; maybe TRBD1 (5 bases). CDR3 length: 15 amino acids. The germline CDR1 and CDR2 sequences are LNHNV and YYDKDF (reference sequence). V gave up 0 bases and J gave up 6 bases, with 14 bases separating them. The CDR3 sequence is CATSRDNRGRSEAFF. DNA for the CDR3: TGTGCCACCAGCAGAGATAATAGGGGAAGGTCTGAAGCTTTCTTT.

The chain employs TRBV30 and TRBJ1-1; 7 nucleotides match TRBD1. The CDR3 runs 14 residues. The V gene end was trimmed by 4 bases and the J gene end by 1 base; junction bases not matched to a gene: 6. Looked up from germline, CDR1 is GTSNPN and CDR2 is SVGIG (reference sequence). The CDR3 sequence is CAWTPDRRNTEAFF. CDR3 nucleotides: TGTGCCTGGACCCCGGACAGGAGGAACACTGAAGCTTTCTTT.

The chain uses TRBV5-1 and TRBJ2-7; the D gene is possibly TRBD1 (6 bases). Germline V CDR1 and CDR2: SGHRS, YFSETQ. Trimming removed 0 bases at V and 3 bases at J, with 13 bases between. The CDR3 spans 15 residues. The CDR3 coding sequence is TGCGCCAGCAGCTTGGGTCCCAGGGGAGTCTACGAGCAGTACTTC. It encodes CASSLGPRGVYEQYF.

The chain employs TRBV5-5 and TRBJ1-1; D gene ambiguous. In germline, CDR1 is SGHKS, CDR2 YYEKEE (reference sequence). V shed 2 bases and J shed 0 bases, with 11 bases lying between them. CDR3 size: 15 residues. This chain's CDR3 is CASSFNAFVNTEAFF. The DNA for the CDR3 is TGTGCCAGCAGCTTTAATGCCTTCGTGAACACTGAAGCTTTCTTT.

This clone has only a few counts. The rearrangement joins TRBV5-1 to TRBJ1-6; D may be TRBD1 (5 bases). The CDR3 contains 14 residues. V was trimmed by 2 bases and J by 7 bases, leaving 10 bases between them. Germline values: CDR1 SGHRS, CDR2 YFSETQ. The chain's CDR3 is CASSFDRNNSPLHF. The CDR3 nucleotides are TGCGCCAGCAGCTTCGACAGAAACAATTCACCCCTCCACTTT.

The rearrangement joins TRBV6-5 to TRBJ1-2; D is possibly TRBD1 (5 bases). The V gene's germline CDR1 is MNHEY and CDR2 SVGAGI. This CDR3 is 16 amino acids long. Trimming left V 0 bases short and J 4 bases short, with 15 bases between. This CDR3 is CASSYSSGGLSYGYTF. The CDR3 nucleotides read TGTGCCAGCAGTTACTCGTCGGGGGGGTTGAGCTATGGCTACACCTTC.

The DNA of the CDR3 is TGTGCCAGCAGCCAGACAGGGGTCGAGCAGTACTTC. Translated, it gives CASSQTGVEQYF. V gene TRBV7-9 combines with J gene TRBJ2-7; 8 positions agree with TRBD1. The CDR3 loop spans 12 amino acids. With V trimmed by 5 bases and J by 6 bases, 3 bases remained unmatched. The germline V gene encodes CDR1 SEHNR and CDR2 FQNEAQ (reference sequence).

The chain recombines TRBV28 with TRBJ1-6; tentative D call: TRBD1 (6 bases). Germline loops: CDR1 MDHEN, CDR2 SYDVKM. V was clipped by 7 bases and J by 8 bases, with 18 bases between them. This CDR3 spans 15 amino acids. CDR3 DNA sequence: TGTGCCAGCATTCCCTGGGGGGGGCGGTATTCACCCCTCCACTTT. Its translation is CASIPWGGRYSPLHF.

This sequence joins TRBV15 and TRBJ1-4; 9 bases fit TRBD1. Trimming at V came to 5 bases and at J to 6 bases, leaving 4 bases not matched to a gene. The germline V gene has CDR1 LNHNV and CDR2 YYDKDF (reference sequence). The CDR3 runs to 14 residues. The CDR3 spells CATSWDRADEKLFF. Written as DNA, the CDR3 is TGTGCCACCAGCTGGGACAGGGCTGATGAAAAACTGTTTTTT.

The V call is TRBV18, the J call TRBJ2-7; the D gene is possibly TRBD2 (5 bases). V shed 0 bases and J shed 9 bases, with 12 bases lying between them. There are 13 residues in the CDR3. Germline V gene lookup returns CDR1 KGHSH and CDR2 LQKENI. CDR3 sequence (DNA): TGTGCCAGCTCACCACCTGAGGAGGTCGGGCAGTACTTC. This encodes CASSPPEEVGQYF. Full variable domain (remainder filled in from reference TRBV18 and TRBJ2-7): NAGVMQNPRHLVRRRGQEARLRCSPMKGHSHVYWYRQLPEEGLKFMVYLQKENIIDESGMPKERFSAEFPKEGPSILRIQQVVRGDSAAYFCASSPPEEVGQYFGPGTRLTVT.

The chain is built from TRBV4-2 and TRBJ1-2; D is ambiguous. In germline, CDR1 is LGHNA, CDR2 YNFKEQ. Trimming took off 2 bases at V and 0 bases at J, with 13 bases between the two ends. The CDR3 is made up of 16 amino acids. The CDR3 spells CASSQPRPATNYGYTF. Here the CDR3 DNA reads TGTGCCAGCAGCCAACCTCGGCCAGCAACTAACTATGGCTACACCTTC.

The rearrangement links TRBV7-8 to TRBJ1-5; D is unresolved. Trimming stripped 5 bases from V and 2 bases from J, with 13 bases between. CDR1 and CDR2 (germline): SGHVS, FQNEAQ. The CDR3 extends over 15 amino acids. The CDR3 loop is CASSPIWEGNQPQHF. CDR3 DNA: TGTGCCAGCAGCCCCATTTGGGAGGGCAATCAGCCCCAGCATTTT. The whole variable domain, filled in from reference TRBV7-8 and TRBJ1-5, reads GAGVSQSPRYKVAKRGQDVALRCDPISGHVSLFWYQQALGQGPEFLTYFQNEAQLDKSGLPSDRFFAERPEGSVSTLKIQRTQQEDSAVYLCASSPIWEGNQPQHFGDGTRLSIL.